This T cell receptor beta chain originates from a study of T-cell reconstitution after alpha-beta-depleted transplantation in children. Unique molecular identifiers tagged the TCRbeta library. MiXCR was run by TCRdb on the PCR reads, yielding one entry per CDR3 protein. The sample gives hundreds of thousands of distinct CDR3 sequences, 13% of which show up once; 2.2% is in the top ten. Worth noting for this clonotype: Antigen unknown. The germline gene is not matched at one end of the junction; a read error may be the cause.

Germline V gene lookup returns CDR1 SEHNR and CDR2 FQNEAQ (reference sequence). The CDR3 extends over 14 amino acids. Study-level points and caveats: Diversity and T-cell counts at one year after transplant derived mostly from new T cells. Several hundred expanded graft clones reportedly supplied alpha-beta T cells about two months after transplant. Certain patients had high TCRbeta diversity at day 60, and it came from recipient T cells and thymic progenitors that survived.

The sequenced sample was PBMCs, mostly from graft donor cells, obtained 360 days after TCRalphabeta/CD19-depleted stem cell transplant. The chain carries TRBV7-9 and TRBJ2-3; no firm D call. This TCR came from a male patient younger than 18 who had a stem cell transplant for acute myeloid leukemia, so the T cells may come from the graft donor. The CDR3 reads CASSLGYGTDAQYF. The CDR3 coding sequence is TGTGCCAGCAGCTTAGGTTATGGTACAGATGCGCAGTATTTT.